This T cell receptor (beta chain) is drawn from a study of blood T cells in healthy people across ages. On the study more broadly: Researchers report that template switching captured about one barcoded beta molecule per two T cells. Findings of the study overall: It was the long-lived donors that had more naive CD4+ cells and higher diversity than aged donors.

The CDR3 is 14 amino acids. The V segment lost 10 bases and the J segment 8 bases; nucleotides outside the gene matches: 7. CDR1 SNHLY and CDR2 FYNNEI come from the germline V gene. In its sample, this clonotype was seen a few times. Its antigen is as yet unknown. The second PCR ran roughly 7 to 12 cycles with a sample-barcoded 5' primer and J-beta primers. Tagging of each cDNA molecule was performed by a template-switch adaptor with 12 random nucleotides. One entry per CDR3 protein, called by TCRdb with MiXCR from the 5' RACE reads. The table lists hundreds of thousands of distinct CDR3 sequences, approximately 43% of them singletons.

This chain links TRBV2 with TRBJ1-6; 11 nucleotides align to TRBD1. Sequenced material: blood. The TCR comes from a woman aged 60 to 75 in good health. The CDR3 protein is CATVGQGADSPLHF. The CDR3, as DNA: TGTGCCACCGTCGGACAGGGGGCTGATTCACCCCTCCACTTT.